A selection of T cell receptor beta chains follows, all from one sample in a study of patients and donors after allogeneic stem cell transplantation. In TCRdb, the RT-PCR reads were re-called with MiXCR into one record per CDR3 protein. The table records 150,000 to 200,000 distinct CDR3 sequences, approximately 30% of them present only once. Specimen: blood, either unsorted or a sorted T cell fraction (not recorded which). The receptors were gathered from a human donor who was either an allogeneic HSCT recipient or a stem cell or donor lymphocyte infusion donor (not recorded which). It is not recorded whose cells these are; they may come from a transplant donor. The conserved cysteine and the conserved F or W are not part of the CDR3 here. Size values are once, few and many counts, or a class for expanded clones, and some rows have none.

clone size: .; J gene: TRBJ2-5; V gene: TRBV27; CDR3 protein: ASSFNAQETQY
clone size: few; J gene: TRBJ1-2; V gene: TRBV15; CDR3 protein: ATSRARNYGYT
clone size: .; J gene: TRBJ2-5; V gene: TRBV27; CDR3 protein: ASSFLGLAGGGGTQY
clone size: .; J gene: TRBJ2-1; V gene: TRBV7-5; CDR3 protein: ISVPEAYSASYNEEF
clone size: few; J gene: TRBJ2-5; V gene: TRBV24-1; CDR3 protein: ATSDPEPGQQETQY
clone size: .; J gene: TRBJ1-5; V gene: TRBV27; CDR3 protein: ASSLDWVSNQPQH
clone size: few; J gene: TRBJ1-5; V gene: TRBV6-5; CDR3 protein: ASSPRHAGNQPQH
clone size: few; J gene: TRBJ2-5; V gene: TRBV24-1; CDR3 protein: ATSDGFQETQY
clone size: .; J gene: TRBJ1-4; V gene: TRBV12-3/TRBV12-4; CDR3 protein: ASSSRAEKLF
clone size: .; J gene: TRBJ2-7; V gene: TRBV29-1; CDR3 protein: SVESPASYEQY
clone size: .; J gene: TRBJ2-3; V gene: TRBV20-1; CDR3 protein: SARRTGLAGGADTQY
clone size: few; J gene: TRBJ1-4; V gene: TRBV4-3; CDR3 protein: ASSHPKIGEKLF
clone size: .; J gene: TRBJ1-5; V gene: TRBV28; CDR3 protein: ASKSGGPQH
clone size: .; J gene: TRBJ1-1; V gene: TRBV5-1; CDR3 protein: ASSPTGGRTEAF
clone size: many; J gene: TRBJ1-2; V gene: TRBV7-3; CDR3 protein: ASSLTGDSPYGYT
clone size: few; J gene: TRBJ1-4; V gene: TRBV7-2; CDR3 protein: ASSLSFPGEKLF
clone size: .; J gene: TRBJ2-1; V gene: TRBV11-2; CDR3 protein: ASSPAAEQF
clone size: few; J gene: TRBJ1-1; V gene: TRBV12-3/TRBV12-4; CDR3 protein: ASSLGPGSTEAF
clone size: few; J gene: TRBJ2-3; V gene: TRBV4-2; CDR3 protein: ASSQAIGANTDTQY
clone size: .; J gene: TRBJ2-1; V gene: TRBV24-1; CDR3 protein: ATSDLRTSHGDEQF
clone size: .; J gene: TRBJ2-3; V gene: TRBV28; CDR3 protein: ASSLLGLAGPTSTDTQY
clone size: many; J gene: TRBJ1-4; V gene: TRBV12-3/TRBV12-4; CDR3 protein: ASSPGQYATNEKLF
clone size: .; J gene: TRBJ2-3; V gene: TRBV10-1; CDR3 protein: ASSLTSTDTQY
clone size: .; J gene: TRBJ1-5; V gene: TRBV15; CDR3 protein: ATSSRDMGQPQH
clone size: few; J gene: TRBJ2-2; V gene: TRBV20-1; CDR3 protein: SARDDRKNTGELF
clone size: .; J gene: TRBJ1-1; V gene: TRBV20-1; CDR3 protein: SAREIRITDDPVGAF
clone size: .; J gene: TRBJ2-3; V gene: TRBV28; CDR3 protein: ASTTGHQDTQY
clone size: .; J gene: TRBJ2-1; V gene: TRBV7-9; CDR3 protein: ASNMGPGFSSYNEQF
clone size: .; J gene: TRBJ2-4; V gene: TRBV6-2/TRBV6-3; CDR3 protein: ASTHRGAKNIQY
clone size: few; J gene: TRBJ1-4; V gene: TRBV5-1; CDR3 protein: ASSLLPATNEKLF
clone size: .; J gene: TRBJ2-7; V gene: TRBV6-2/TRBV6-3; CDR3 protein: ASRLALHYEQY